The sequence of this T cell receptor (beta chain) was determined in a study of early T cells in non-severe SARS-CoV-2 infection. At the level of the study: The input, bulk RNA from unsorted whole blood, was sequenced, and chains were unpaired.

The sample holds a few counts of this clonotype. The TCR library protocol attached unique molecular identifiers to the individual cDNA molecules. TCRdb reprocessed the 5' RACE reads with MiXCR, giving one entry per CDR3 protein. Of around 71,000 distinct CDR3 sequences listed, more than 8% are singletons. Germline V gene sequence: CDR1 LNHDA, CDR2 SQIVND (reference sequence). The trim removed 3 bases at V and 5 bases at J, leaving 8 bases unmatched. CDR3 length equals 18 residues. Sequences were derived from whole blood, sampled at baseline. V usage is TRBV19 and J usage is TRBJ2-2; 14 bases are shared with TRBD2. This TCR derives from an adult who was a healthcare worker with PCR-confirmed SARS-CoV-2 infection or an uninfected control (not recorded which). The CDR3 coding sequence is TGTGCCAGTAGTATCCGGGGACTAGCGGGAGTTGGAACCGGGGAGCTGTTTTTT. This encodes CASSIRGLAGVGTGELFF.